The clone carrying this TCR beta chain was seen ten or more times. Antigen unknown. The data belong to a study of T cells in Graves' hyperthyroidism and ophthalmopathy. The study, taken as a whole, reports: Ophthalmopathy was told apart from stable hyperthyroidism by a 13 V-J model.

Reasons for excluding patients were uncontrolled infection, other autoimmune disease, pregnancy or lactation. Amplified regions were TCR beta CDR3 sequences from RNA transcripts. A set of HTBI primers served as the primers for a first-round RT-PCR of the TCR CDR3. TCRdb fed the multiplex PCR reads into MiXCR, producing one record per CDR3 protein. This sample has some 380,000 distinct CDR3 sequences, with about 13% found just once. This TCR was recovered from a man between 25 and 39 years old with Graves' hyperthyroidism that later progressed to Graves' ophthalmopathy. Material: blood.

The CDR3 is CASSDRLAASLDTQYF. The CDR3 DNA sequence: TGTGCCAGCAGTGATAGGCTAGCGGCTAGTTTGGATACGCAGTATTTT. This chain joins TRBV2 and TRBJ2-3; TRBD2 matches 7 bases. Per the germline V gene, CDR1 is SNHLY and CDR2 is FYNNEI. Trimming removed 3 bases from V and 6 bases from J; junction bases left unmatched: 12. CDR3 length: 16 amino acids.